The clone carrying this TCR beta chain was observed many times. The time point denotes: newly diagnosed GD, antithyroid drugs for less than 3 months. RNA isolated from PBMCs was used to make the TCR library. In Xi'an, China, an endocrinology department was the source of patients. For TCR beta, libraries came from iRepertoire HTBI primers and Arm-PCR of CDR3 regions. One entry per CDR3 protein results from TCRdb running MiXCR on the multiplex PCR reads. The data contain 450,000 to 600,000 distinct CDR3 sequences, 15% to 20% of them seen just once; the ten biggest clones take up 12%. This sample was included in a study of regulatory T cells in long-lasting Graves disease. This CDR3 has 13 amino acids. Germline-derived CDR1 and CDR2 are KGHSH and LQKENI. V was trimmed by 6 bases and J by 7 bases, leaving 16 bases between them. This sample also belongs to another study, concerning T cells in Graves' hyperthyroidism and ophthalmopathy. That paper notes: Blood held most thyroid clonotypes expanded above 0.001 frequency.

This TCR was sampled from a man between 40 and 49 years old with Graves disease. The sample in question was peripheral blood mononuclear cells (PBMCs), obtained at new diagnosis, from a patient treated with antithyroid drugs. V and J are TRBV18 and TRBJ2-7, with a weak D call TRBD2 (6 bases). The CDR3 loop reads CASSRDSSGEQYF. CDR3 in DNA: TGTGCCAGCTCCAGGGACTCCTCAGGGGAGCAGTACTTC. The complete variable domain, with remaining parts taken from reference TRBV18 and TRBJ2-7, reads NAGVMQNPRHLVRRRGQEARLRCSPMKGHSHVYWYRQLPEEGLKFMVYLQKENIIDESGMPKERFSAEFPKEGPSILRIQQVVRGDSAAYFCASSRDSSGEQYFGPGTRLTVT.